This entry is about one TCR beta chain. Its target is not known. The sample comes from a study of T cell repertoires in cytomegalovirus infection. Study at large: The public TCR beta signatures pointed to both CMV infection and matching HLA type. Study-level findings and limits: In two of eight donors, the top clonotype was HLA-C-restricted CMV-specific.

V lost 5 bases and J lost 6, with 20 bases in between. There are 15 residues in the CDR3. Germline assignment: CDR1 DFQATT and CDR2 SNEGSKA (reference sequence). MiXCR, applied by TCRdb to the reads, yields one record per CDR3 protein. The table shows 200,000 to 300,000 distinct CDR3 sequences, with around 9% occurring only once. Sequencing was performed on PBMCs. The rearrangement joins TRBV20-1 to TRBJ1-5, with D perhaps TRBD1 (5 bases). This clonotype was sampled from a human donor in good health (CMV status not recorded). Some clones in this sample may be carry-over from other donors' samples. Here the CDR3 DNA reads TGCAGTGCTCGCGGGGCGGGGGGGGTTCGTCAGCCCCAGCATTTT. It encodes CSARGAGGVRQPQHF.